The 11 T cell receptor beta chains below all came from one sample that was sequenced in a study of identical twins. One entry per CDR3 protein results from TCRdb running MiXCR on the 5' RACE reads. The sample has around 1.7 million distinct CDR3 sequences, under 35% seen once. Sequencing was carried out using cord blood. All receptors derive from a newborn girl in good health.

In this sample, this clonotype turned up a few times. The CDR3 region is CASSQGSYNEQYF. The CDR3, as DNA: TGTGCCAGCAGCCAAGGGTCCTACAATGAGCAGTACTTC. The V call is TRBV4-2, the J call TRBJ2-1; D unclear. The J call may be incorrect, as the DNA end agrees better with TRBJ2-7. This CDR3 comprises 13 residues. CDR1 is LGHNA and CDR2 is YNFKEQ in the germline V gene.

This clonotype came up a few times. The gene calls are TRBV29-1 and TRBJ2-1, with D possibly TRBD2 on 6 matching bases. With 3 bases removed from V and 5 bases from J, the gap between germline ends came to 14 bases. Germline CDR1 SQVTM, CDR2 ANQGSEA. The CDR3 extends over 14 amino acids. The CDR3 sequence: CSVEGRGTHNEQFF. The DNA of the CDR3 is TGCAGCGTTGAGGGGCGGGGTACGCACAATGAGCAGTTCTTC.

This clonotype was seen a few times. J is TRBJ1-2 and V is TRBV20-1, with D hard to call. Looked up from germline, CDR1 is DFQATT and CDR2 is SNEGSKA (reference sequence). The V end lost 5 bases, the J end lost 4 bases, and 14 bases lay between the germline ends. This CDR3 is built from 13 residues. The CDR3 nucleotides read TGCAGTGCTCTCGAGACGGTCGTCTATGGCTACACCTTC. This translates into CSALETVVYGYTF.

J is TRBJ1-1 and V is TRBV24-1; a possible D gene is TRBD1 (5 bases). V was shortened by 11 bases and J by 3 bases, with 15 bases between the two germline ends. There are 13 residues in the CDR3. Germline values: CDR1 KGHDR, CDR2 SFDVKD. The CDR3 is CAIKGRSDTEAFF. The CDR3 bases are TGTGCCATCAAGGGGAGGTCGGACACTGAAGCTTTCTTT.

This clonotype has only a few counts. V is TRBV29-1 and J is TRBJ2-5; tentative D call: TRBD2 (5 bases). This CDR3 comprises 15 residues. V was cut by 4 bases and J by 1 base, with 16 bases left in between. The germline V gene has CDR1 SQVTM and CDR2 ANQGSEA. The CDR3 DNA reads TGCAGCGTTGGAGGGCGTCTCCTACCCCAAGAGACCCAGTACTTC. This sequence encodes CSVGGRLLPQETQYF. The full variable domain, in which reference TRBV29-1 and TRBJ2-5 provide the parts outside the CDR3, is SAVISQKPSRDICQRGTSLTIQCQVDSQVTMMFWYRQQPGQSLTLIATANQGSEATYESGFVIDKFPISRPNLTFSTLTVSNMSPEDSSIYLCSVGGRLLPQETQYFGPGTRLLVL.

In DNA, the CDR3 is TGCAGTGCTAGGTTGGCGGGGGGGACCTACAATGAGCAGTACTTC. Protein: CSARLAGGTYNEQYF. The rearrangement uses TRBV20-1 and TRBJ2-7; TRBD2 aligns across 9 bases. The CDR3 has 15 residues. Trimming removed 3 bases from V and 7 bases from J; junction bases left unmatched: 13. CDR1 and CDR2 (germline): DFQATT, SNEGSKA (reference sequence).

The chain has TRBV10-3 and TRBJ1-5, with D tentatively TRBD1 (5 bases). The ends were cut back, 8 bases at V and 3 bases at J, with 17 bases in the middle. CDR1 ENHRY and CDR2 SYGVKD come from the germline V gene. The CDR3 covers 15 residues. The CDR3 DNA follows: TGTGCCATCGGGGCGGGTTTCAACTTCAATCAGCCCCAGCATTTT. It codes for CAIGAGFNFNQPQHF.

This chain uses TRBV5-1 with TRBJ2-3; 9 bases fit TRBD2. Trimming at V came to 4 bases and at J to 5 bases, leaving 5 bases not matched to a gene. The CDR3 sequence is 14 residues long. Per the germline V gene, CDR1 is SGHRS and CDR2 is YFSETQ. The CDR3 nucleotides are TGCGCCAGCAGCGCGGGGGGGAATTTAGATACGCAGTATTTT. Amino acid sequence: CASSAGGNLDTQYF.

This clonotype turned up a few times. This sequence joins TRBV25-1 and TRBJ1-4; a weak D match, TRBD1 (6 bases). The germline V and J ends were trimmed by 2 bases and 7 bases, with 8 bases remaining between them. Germline CDR1 and CDR2: MGHDK and SYGVNS. The CDR3 has 13 residues. CDR3 in DNA: TGTGCCAGCAGTGAAGGGGGGGCTGAAAAACTGTTTTTT. Translated: CASSEGGAEKLFF.

The chain recombines TRBV28 with TRBJ1-2; D remains unclear. Germline CDR1 and CDR2: MDHEN and SYDVKM. The CDR3 loop spans 11 amino acids. DNA of the CDR3: TGTGCGGCCGGACTGAGCTATGGCTACACCTTC. Translated: CAAGLSYGYTF.

This clonotype was counted a few times. This sequence joins TRBV20-1 and TRBJ1-2; D is perhaps TRBD1 (5 bases). There are 13 residues in the CDR3. Germline V CDR1 and CDR2: DFQATT, SNEGSKA (reference sequence). The V and J ends lost 3 bases and 2 bases respectively, with 10 bases between them. This chain's CDR3 is CSARGGGNYGYTF. The CDR3 DNA reads as TGCAGTGCTAGGGGGGGAGGAAACTATGGCTACACCTTC.